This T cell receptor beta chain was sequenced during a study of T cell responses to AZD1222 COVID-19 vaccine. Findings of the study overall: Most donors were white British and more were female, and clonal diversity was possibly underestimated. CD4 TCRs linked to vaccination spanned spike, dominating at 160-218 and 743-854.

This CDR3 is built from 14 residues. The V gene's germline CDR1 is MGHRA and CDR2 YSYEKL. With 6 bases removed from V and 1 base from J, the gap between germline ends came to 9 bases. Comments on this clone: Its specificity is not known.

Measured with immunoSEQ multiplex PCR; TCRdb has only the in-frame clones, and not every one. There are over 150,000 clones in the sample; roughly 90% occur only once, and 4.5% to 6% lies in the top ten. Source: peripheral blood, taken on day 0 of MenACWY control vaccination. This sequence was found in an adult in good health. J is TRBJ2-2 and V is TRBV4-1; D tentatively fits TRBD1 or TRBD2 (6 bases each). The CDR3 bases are TGCGCCAGCAGGCGGGGACAGAACACCGGGGAGCTGTTTTTT. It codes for CASRRGQNTGELFF.